The source of this T cell receptor beta chain is a study of regulatory T cells in long-lasting Graves disease. Turning to the study itself: By definition, persistent Graves' disease involved antithyroid drugs for over 5 years alongside positive TSH receptor antibodies. Study-wide results and limits: Persistent-disease Graves' patients showed less TCR diversity than new cases. Persistent disease was characterized by preferential usage of TRBV28, TRBJ1-2 and TRBJ2-5.

The time point was: persistent/refractory GD, antithyroid drugs over 5 years with positive TRAb. With RNA extracted from PBMCs as input, the TCR library was made. Graves' disease was diagnosed by American Thyroid Association guidelines. Comments on this clonotype: The antigen is unknown.

Construction of the TCR beta libraries employed iRepertoire HTBI primers in conjunction with Arm-PCR of CDR3 regions. TCRdb redid the calling of the multiplex PCR reads with MiXCR, one entry per CDR3 protein. Counted here are some 300,000 distinct CDR3 sequences, under 25% occurring once; the ten biggest clones make up about 61%. CDR1 is SQVTM and CDR2 is ANQGSEA in the germline V gene. CDR3 length: 15 residues. Trimming removed 5 bases from V and 1 base from J, with 17 bases in between. The sequence was obtained from a female donor with Graves disease. This chain joins TRBV29-1 and TRBJ1-1; tentatively, D is TRBD1 (5 bases). The sample here was peripheral blood mononuclear cells (PBMCs), taken when the disease was refractory, from a patient treated with antithyroid drugs. The CDR3 is CSVIQQTGGNTEAFF. CDR3 nucleotide sequence: TGCAGCGTTATCCAACAGACGGGGGGGAACACTGAAGCTTTCTTT.